This entry lists 22 T cell receptor beta chains sequenced from one sample in a study of shared clonotypes between healthy human individuals. Data came from immunoSEQ multiplex PCR; TCRdb stores just in-frame clones and leaves some out. The sample comprises over 750,000 clones, about 96% of which are singletons, and approximately 0.2% rests with the top ten. Positively selected for CCR7, the CD45RO-negative cells used as naive CD8 cells excluded terminally differentiated effector memory CD45RA+ cells. Source material: naive CD8+ T cells sorted from blood. All receptors derive from a young man in good health.

A remark on this clone: In the same sample, other DNA sequences code for this CDR3. This chain links TRBV7-9 with TRBJ2-7; D possibly matches TRBD1 or TRBD2 (5 bases each). The CDR3 is 12 residues long. Germline CDR1 SEHNR, CDR2 FQNEAQ (reference sequence). V lost 5 bases and J 4 bases, leaving 9 bases between the germline ends. The CDR3 DNA follows: TGTGCCAGCAGCCCGGGACGTTACGAGCAGTACTTC. Encoded protein: CASSPGRYEQYF.

This clone was recorded only once. The CDR3 is CASSNFRLAGAEAYEQYF. Written as DNA, the CDR3 is TGTGCCAGCAGCAACTTCCGGCTAGCGGGAGCTGAGGCCTACGAGCAGTACTTC. V gene TRBV21-1 combines with J gene TRBJ2-7; whether TRBD2, the table's D call, matches the DNA was not checked. TRBV21-1 is a known pseudogene. This CDR3 has 18 amino acids.

CDR3 sequence: CASSYSRGLATDTQYF. In nucleotides, the CDR3 is TGTGCCAGCAGTTACTCGAGGGGACTAGCCACAGATACGCAGTATTTT. This sequence joins TRBV6-5 and TRBJ2-3; TRBD2 matches 9 bases. Per the germline V gene, CDR1 is MNHEY and CDR2 is SVGAGI. V shed 0 bases, J shed 2 bases, and the junction held 3 bases outside the gene matches. CDR3 length equals 16 residues.

Remarks on this clone: Other nucleotide sequences in the sample specify the same CDR3. This sequence joins TRBV29-1 and TRBJ1-4; D is unresolved. The germline gives CDR1 SQVTM, CDR2 ANQGSEA. This CDR3 has 10 residues. Trimming left V 4 bases short and J 8 bases short, with 5 bases between. CDR3 coding DNA: TGCAGCGTTGTCGGAGAAAAACTGTTTTTT. Translation gives CSVVGEKLFF.

The gene calls are TRBV4-1 and TRBJ2-7; 10 bases agree with TRBD2. J was trimmed by 2 bases and V by 0 bases; bases with no gene match: 10. The CDR3 has 18 residues. Germline CDR1 reads MGHRA; CDR2 reads YSYEKL. CDR3 residues: CASSQDGVSSGRTYEQYF. DNA of the CDR3: TGCGCCAGCAGCCAAGATGGGGTTTCTAGCGGGAGAACCTACGAGCAGTACTTC.

The chain uses TRBV25-1 and TRBJ2-5; the D gene is possibly TRBD1 (6 bases). Trimming took 2 bases from V and 6 from J, leaving 13 bases between them. The CDR3 is 14 amino acids. Germline V gene lookup returns CDR1 MGHDK and CDR2 SYGVNS. The DNA of the CDR3 is TGTGCCAGCAGTGAAGCTGGGACAAGCAAGACCCAGTACTTC. Translated: CASSEAGTSKTQYF.

This chain joins TRBV20-1 and TRBJ1-2, with D uncertain. The CDR3 has 10 amino acids. Between the trimmed V and J ends, which lost 2 bases and 11 bases, there was a span of 9 bases. From germline, CDR1 is DFQATT and CDR2 SNEGSKA (reference sequence). This CDR3 is CSARFRIYTF. The DNA of the CDR3 is TGCAGTGCTAGATTCAGGATATACACCTTC.

V usage is TRBV27 and J usage is TRBJ2-7; D is perhaps TRBD1 or TRBD2 (6 bases each). CDR3 length: 15 amino acids. Germline-derived CDR1 and CDR2 are MNHEY and SMNVEV (reference sequence). V was cut by 4 bases and J by 2 bases, with 15 bases left in between. In DNA, the CDR3 is TGTGCCAGCAGTTCGGAGGGGGGCCCTACCTACGAGCAGTACTTC. This codes for CASSSEGGPTYEQYF.

The chain links TRBV6-1 to TRBJ2-7; no firm D call. Per germline, CDR1 MNHNS and CDR2 SASEGT. Trimming took 2 bases from V and 3 from J, leaving 8 bases between them. The CDR3 length is 13 residues. The CDR3 sequence is CASSERAVYEQYF. CDR3 nucleotide sequence: TGTGCCAGCAGTGAACGGGCCGTCTACGAGCAGTACTTC.

The chain combines TRBV28 with TRBJ2-1; D is unresolved. The germline CDR1 and CDR2 sequences are MDHEN and SYDVKM. The CDR3 totals 11 residues. V was clipped by 3 bases and J by 7 bases, with 4 bases between them. CDR3: CASSFLNEQFF. The CDR3 coding sequence is TGTGCCAGCAGTTTTCTGAATGAGCAGTTCTTC.

J is TRBJ2-7 and V is TRBV25-1, with 8 bases matching TRBD1. This CDR3 is 14 amino acids long. Germline V gene lookup returns CDR1 MGHDK and CDR2 SYGVNS. V gave up 3 bases and J gave up 2 bases; unmatched junction bases: 3. DNA of the CDR3: TGTGCCAGCAGTGACCCGGACAGGGCCTACGAGCAGTACTTC. It is translated as CASSDPDRAYEQYF.

This clone appeared a single time. This sequence joins TRBV9 and TRBJ1-2, with 7 nucleotides matching TRBD1. Germline V lookup: CDR1 SGDLS, CDR2 YYNGEE. The CDR3 extends over 19 amino acids. Trimming cost V 0 bases and J 0 bases; bases outside gene matches: 14. The CDR3 sequence is CASSVEAGGIMSTNYGYTF. CDR3 DNA: TGTGCCAGCAGCGTAGAAGCAGGGGGAATAATGAGTACTAACTATGGCTACACCTTC.

For this clone: An end of the junction differs from the germline gene, which may be a read error. V gene TRBV10-2 combines with J gene TRBJ2-3, with TRBD1 identical over 9 bases. This CDR3 is 11 amino acids long. Germline values: CDR1 WSHSY, CDR2 SAAADI. The CDR3 sequence is CASSEGGQGPF. CDR3 DNA: TGCGCCAGCAGTGAAGGCGGACAGGGGCCTTTT.

The gene calls are TRBV5-6 and TRBJ2-1; D might be TRBD2 (5 bases). The CDR3 consists of 16 residues. Trimming stripped 3 bases from V and 0 bases from J, with 13 bases between. CDR1 is SGHDT and CDR2 is YYEEEE in the germline V gene. This CDR3 reads CASSYGSSYSYNEQFF. In DNA form, the CDR3 reads TGTGCCAGCAGCTACGGTTCTAGCTACTCCTACAATGAGCAGTTCTTC.

This chain connects TRBV29-1 to TRBJ2-7; TRBD2 agrees at 7 bases. Germline V gene sequence: CDR1 SQVTM, CDR2 ANQGSEA. V was clipped by 0 bases and J by 0 bases; unmatched bases: 8. The CDR3 runs to 16 residues. The CDR3 reads CSVEDYGPSGSYEQYF. The CDR3 bases are TGCAGCGTTGAAGACTATGGTCCTAGCGGCTCCTACGAGCAGTACTTC.

V and J are TRBV7-9 and TRBJ2-6, with no clear D. Germline lookup yields CDR1 SEHNR and CDR2 FQNEAQ (reference sequence). The V gene lost 10 bases and the J gene lost 2 bases, with 9 bases spanning the gap. The CDR3 is made up of 13 amino acids. The CDR3 nucleotides read TGTGCCACTCGGGCGGCTGGGGCCAACGTCCTGACTTTC. It encodes CATRAAGANVLTF.

The rearrangement joins TRBV27 to TRBJ2-1; 7 positions agree with TRBD2. From germline, CDR1 is MNHEY and CDR2 SMNVEV (reference sequence). The length of the CDR3 is 16 residues. V dropped 3 bases and J dropped 0; count of bases not matched to a gene: 5. The CDR3 sequence is CASSFYRGSSYNEQFF. CDR3 sequence (DNA): TGTGCCAGCAGTTTTTATCGCGGGAGCTCCTACAATGAGCAGTTCTTC.

V gene TRBV27 combines with J gene TRBJ2-7; TRBD2 matches at 9 bases. The V gene end was trimmed by 4 bases and the J gene end by 0 bases; junction bases not matched to a gene: 7. CDR1 is MNHEY, CDR2 SMNVEV, per germline (reference sequence). The CDR3 totals 16 residues. The CDR3 nucleotides are TGTGCCAGCAGTTCTTTCGCTAGCGGGATCTCCTACGAGCAGTACTTC. Translated, it gives CASSSFASGISYEQYF.

This clone showed up just once. The chain combines TRBV5-3 with TRBJ2-7; 11 nucleotides agree with TRBD2. TRBV5-3 is an open reading frame, and its role is uncertain. The J segment lost 7 bases and the V segment lost 1 base, leaving 4 bases of the junction unmatched. This CDR3 region has 14 residues. CDR3 sequence (DNA): TGTGCCAGAAGCTTGTTTCGGACTAGCGGGGAGCAGTACTTC. This codes for CARSLFRTSGEQYF.

The sample holds one count of this clone. This chain links TRBV7-6 with TRBJ2-2; 9 bases agree with TRBD2. Germline CDR1 and CDR2: SGHVS and FNYEAQ. The CDR3 loop spans 16 amino acids. J gave up 5 bases and V 4 bases, and 8 bases lay outside the gene matches. The CDR3 DNA reads TGTGCCAGCAGCTCGATAGCGGGAGAGGGTACCGGGGAGCTGTTTTTT. This codes for CASSSIAGEGTGELFF.

The CDR3 DNA follows: TGTGCCAGCAGTACCGACAGGCTACGTCTCGGCTACACCTTC. Its translation is CASSTDRLRLGYTF. The chain uses TRBV2 and TRBJ1-2; perhaps TRBD1 as D (6 bases). Trimming removed 5 bases from V and 8 bases from J, with 18 bases in between. The length of the CDR3 is 14 residues. From germline, CDR1 is SNHLY and CDR2 FYNNEI.

CDR3 residues: CASSLRLAGGPGRLRSYNEQFF. CDR3 sequence (DNA): TGTGCCAGCAGCTTAAGGCTAGCGGGAGGGCCTGGGCGGCTTCGCTCCTACAATGAGCAGTTCTTC. This chain links TRBV13 with TRBJ2-1; 12 bases are shared with TRBD2. The CDR3 covers 22 residues. With V trimmed by 2 bases and J by 0 bases, 17 bases remained unmatched. CDR1 is PRHDT, CDR2 FYEKMQ, per germline (reference sequence).